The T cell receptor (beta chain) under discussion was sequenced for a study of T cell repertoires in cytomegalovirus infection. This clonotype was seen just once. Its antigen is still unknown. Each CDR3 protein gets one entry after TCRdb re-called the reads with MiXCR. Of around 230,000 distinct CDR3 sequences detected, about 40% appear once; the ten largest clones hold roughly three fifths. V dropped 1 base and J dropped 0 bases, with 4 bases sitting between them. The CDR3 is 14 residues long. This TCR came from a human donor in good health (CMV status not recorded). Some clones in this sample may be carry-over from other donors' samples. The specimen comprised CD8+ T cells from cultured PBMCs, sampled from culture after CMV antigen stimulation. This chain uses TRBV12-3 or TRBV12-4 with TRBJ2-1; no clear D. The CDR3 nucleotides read TGTGCCAGCAGTTTAGAGAACTCCTACAATGAGCAGTTCTTC. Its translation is CASSLENSYNEQFF.